This T cell receptor (beta chain) was retrieved from a study of tumor and adjacent non-tumor tissue in lung cancer. CDR1 is DFQATT, CDR2 SNEGSKA, per germline (reference sequence). This CDR3 contains 14 residues. The V end was cut by 6 bases, the J end by 3 bases, with 15 bases between. The library came from three nested PCR rounds adapted from ARM-PCR protocols. Each CDR3 protein gets one entry after TCRdb re-called the multiplex PCR reads with MiXCR. The sample records about 140,000 distinct CDR3 sequences, around two thirds being singletons. The template was RNA from unsorted bulk tissue. As regards this clonotype: This may arise from a read error, as a much more abundant clone is one base away.

The TCR comes from a man in his 60s with small cell lung cancer. The sample taken for sequencing was lung tumor tissue. This sequence joins TRBV20-1 and TRBJ1-5; D is unclear. CDR3 sequence reads: CSARLVGFNQPQHF. In DNA, the CDR3 is TGCAGTGCAAGGCTGGTAGGGTTCAATCAGCCCCAGCATTTT.